This T cell receptor (beta chain) derives from a study of T-cell reconstitution after alpha-beta-depleted transplantation in children. V gave up 4 bases and J gave up 7 bases, with 14 bases separating them. CDR1 DFQATT and CDR2 SNEGSKA come from the germline V gene (reference sequence). The length of the CDR3 is 12 residues. This clonotype appeared a few times. The antigen is not known. The TCRbeta library incorporated unique molecular identifiers. From the PCR reads, TCRdb called clonotypes with MiXCR, one entry per CDR3 protein. This table has hundreds of thousands of distinct CDR3 sequences, 10% to 15% appearing once. Study-wide results and limits: Reportedly, roughly two months post-transplant, alpha-beta T cells arose from several hundred expanded graft clones.

Sample: PBMCs, mostly from graft donor cells, taken 360 days after TCRalphabeta/CD19-depleted stem cell transplant. The chain joins TRBV20-1 to TRBJ2-7; D not certain. This receptor was obtained from a male patient under 18 who had a stem cell transplant for acute myeloid leukemia, so the T cells may come from the graft donor. The CDR3 protein is CSAMHTIQEQYF. The CDR3 DNA reads as TGCAGTGCTATGCATACGATCCAGGAGCAGTACTTC.